These T cell receptor beta chains were read from a single sample in a study of spatial heterogeneity in lung cancer. TCRdb analysed the 5' RACE reads with MiXCR anew, one entry per CDR3 protein. The data show about 23,000 distinct CDR3 sequences, 2.5% to 4% seen once. The sample here was PBMCs, taken at surgery. These receptors were taken from a female donor with early-stage non-small cell lung cancer. The CDR3 runs from the conserved cysteine through the conserved F or W. The order of the fields is clone size, D gene, V gene, J gene, CDR3 DNA, CDR3 protein. D genes are given only for firm matches. Where a row states a size, it is once, few, many or the class of an expanded clone; other rows omit it.

many	TRBD2	TRBV12-3/TRBV12-4	TRBJ2-1	TGTGCCAGCAGTTCCTATTGGCGGGAGGCGGCCTACAATGAGCAGTTCTTC	CASSSYWREAAYNEQFF
many	TRBD2	TRBV28	TRBJ2-3	TGTGCCAGCAGTTTCGCGGGAGTGAGGGCAGATACGCAGTATTTT	CASSFAGVRADTQYF
many	TRBD2	TRBV28	TRBJ2-7	TGTGCCAGCAGTTCCCTAGCGGGATGGTACGAGCAGTACTTC	CASSSLAGWYEQYF
many	-	TRBV20-1	TRBJ2-1	TGCAGTGCTAGAGGGGACTGGAGGGAGCAGTTCTTC	CSARGDWREQFF
many	-	TRBV28	TRBJ2-1	TGTGCCAGCAGCCCAGCTCGTCCTTCATACAATGAGCAGTTCTTC	CASSPARPSYNEQFF
many	-	TRBV4-1	TRBJ2-7	TGCGCCAGCAGCCAAGATCGCCCGGGCCCCTACGAGCAGTACTTC	CASSQDRPGPYEQYF
many	TRBD2	TRBV7-3	TRBJ2-5	TGTGCCAGCAGTTCCGGTTGGGCCTCTAGCGGGCACCAAGAGACCCAGTACTTC	CASSSGWASSGHQETQYF
many	-	TRBV20-1	TRBJ2-7	TGCAGTGCTAGAGTCCCGGGCAACCCCTACGAGCAGTACTTC	CSARVPGNPYEQYF
many	-	TRBV5-1	TRBJ2-7	TGCGCCAGCAGCTTTCGTGGGGCTTCCTACGAGCAGTACTTC	CASSFRGASYEQYF
many	TRBD1	TRBV14	TRBJ2-7	TGTGCCAGCAGCCGGGACAGGGTGAGCTCCTACGAGCAGTACTTC	CASSRDRVSSYEQYF
many	TRBD2	TRBV20-1	TRBJ2-1	TGCAGTGTTCGAGCGGGGAGTTACAATGAGCAGTTCTTC	CSVRAGSYNEQFF
many	-	TRBV6-1	TRBJ2-3	TGTGCCAGCAGTGGGCTGTCTAGCACAGATACGCAGTATTTT	CASSGLSSTDTQYF
hyperexpanded	-	TRBV21-1	TRBJ2-5	TGTGCCAGCAGCAAAGTACGACAGGGGCGGGAGACCCAGTACTTC	CASSKVRQGRETQYF
-	TRBD2	TRBV19	TRBJ2-1	TGTGCCAGTAGGCCTAGCGGGAGGGCCACCTACAATGAGCAGTTCTTC	CASRPSGRATYNEQFF
many	TRBD1	TRBV7-9	TRBJ2-4	TGTGCCAGCAGCCCGCAAACCGGGACAGGGGAGAACATTCAGTACTTC	CASSPQTGTGENIQYF
many	TRBD1	TRBV28	TRBJ2-5	TGTGCCAGCAGTTTAGGGACAGGGGGGATCCAAGAGACCCAGTACTTC	CASSLGTGGIQETQYF
few	-	TRBV21-1	TRBJ2-7	TGTGCCAGCAGCAAAACCCGGGACAAGTGCTACGAGCAGTACTTC	CASSKTRDKCYEQYF
many	-	TRBV9	TRBJ2-5	TGTGCCAGCAGCCCCTGGGGGACTGGGGAGACCCAGTACTTC	CASSPWGTGETQYF
many	TRBD2	TRBV7-2	TRBJ2-2	TGTGCCAGCGGGGTAGCGGGAGGCTCGAGGACCGGGGAGCTGTTTTTT	CASGVAGGSRTGELFF
many	-	TRBV4-1	TRBJ2-5	TGCGCCAGCAGCCAAGAGGGGACTTTAGAAGAGACCCAGTACTTC	CASSQEGTLEETQYF
many	TRBD1	TRBV24-1	TRBJ2-3	TGTGCCACCAGTGATTCCGGGACAGGGGGCACAGATACGCAGTATTTT	CATSDSGTGGTDTQYF
few	TRBD2	TRBV7-8	TRBJ2-2	TGTGCCAGCAGCGCGCTTGGCGGGGGCACCGGGGAGCTGTTTTTT	CASSALGGGTGELFF
-	-	TRBV3-1	TRBJ2-6	TGTGCCAGCAGCCAAGACTTCTACTCTGGGGCCAACGTCCTGACTTTC	CASSQDFYSGANVLTF
many	TRBD2	TRBV12-3/TRBV12-4	TRBJ2-3	TGTGCCAGCAGTACGGGACTAGGAGGAGATACGCAGTATTTT	CASSTGLGGDTQYF
many	TRBD1	TRBV5-1	TRBJ1-5	TGCGCCAGCAGCCCAGGACAGGGGGGAGATCAGCCCCAGCATTTT	CASSPGQGGDQPQHF
few	-	TRBV5-1	TRBJ2-3	TGCGCCAGCAGCTTTCGCGGTGAGGGCACAGATACGCAGTATTTT	CASSFRGEGTDTQYF
many	TRBD2	TRBV7-9	TRBJ2-1	TGTGCCAGCAGCTTACAGCGGGAGGGCCAAATTGAGCAGTTCTTC	CASSLQREGQIEQFF
many	TRBD2	TRBV27	TRBJ2-7	TGTGCCAGCAGCACGAGATGGAGCGGGAGGGCCTACGAGCAGTACTTC	CASSTRWSGRAYEQYF
-	TRBD1	TRBV10-2	TRBJ1-3	TGCGCCAGCAGTGATTCGGGACAGAGCTCTGGAAACACCATATATTTT	CASSDSGQSSGNTIYF
few	-	TRBV7-9	TRBJ1-6	TGTGCCAGCAGCCAAGGGACCTATTCACCCCTCCACTTT	CASSQGTYSPLHF
-	-	TRBV2	TRBJ2-1	TGTGCCAGCAGTGAATTTGGAGGGTCGGAATACAATGAGCAGTTCTTC	CASSEFGGSEYNEQFF
medium-sized	-	TRBV29-1	TRBJ2-3	TGCAGCGTTGAATCCGGGGTAATCACAGATACGCAGTATTTT	CSVESGVITDTQYF
many	-	TRBV27	TRBJ2-1	TGTGCCAGCAGTTTTGGACTGTACAATGAGCAGTTCTTC	CASSFGLYNEQFF
many	-	TRBV11-2	TRBJ2-1	TGTGCCAGCAGCCCCAATAGGGGGTCGGGTGGTGAGCAGTTCTTC	CASSPNRGSGGEQFF
many	TRBD1	TRBV13	TRBJ2-1	TGTGCCAGCAGCTTAGTCAGGACAGGGGGCAATGAGCAGTTCTTC	CASSLVRTGGNEQFF
many	-	TRBV19	TRBJ2-5	TGTGCCAGTAGTAAGGGACCAGTGGAGGAGACCCAGTACTTC	CASSKGPVEETQYF
many	TRBD1	TRBV29-1	TRBJ1-4	TGCAGCGTTGTAGGGGGCGGTGAAAAACTGTTTTTT	CSVVGGGEKLFF
many	TRBD2	TRBV7-2	TRBJ2-1	TGTGCCAGCAGCTTATTAGCGGGAGCGAACAATGAGCAGTTCTTC	CASSLLAGANNEQFF
many	-	TRBV24-1	TRBJ1-5	TGTGCCACCAGTGCGGGTCTTCCGCACCTTGAGCCCCAGCATTTT	CATSAGLPHLEPQHF
many	-	TRBV10-2	TRBJ2-2	TGCGCCAGCAGTAGACAGCGGAACACCGGGGAGCTGTTTTTT	CASSRQRNTGELFF
few	TRBD1	TRBV3-1	TRBJ2-7	TGTGCCAGCAGTCCCCCCGGGACAGGGGGCTACGAGCAGTACTTC	CASSPPGTGGYEQYF
many	-	TRBV30	TRBJ2-7	TGTGCCTGTATCGAAAACAGAGTCTATGAGCAGTACTTC	CACIENRVYEQYF
-	-	TRBV5-8	TRBJ1-1	TGTGCCAGCAGCTTGCGGATTCGTACTGTGAACACTGAAGCTTTCTTT	CASSLRIRTVNTEAFF
many	-	TRBV4-1	TRBJ2-7	TGCGCCAGCAGCCAAGATCAGAAAGCTTACGAGCAGTACTTC	CASSQDQKAYEQYF
-	-	TRBV5-8	TRBJ1-2	TGTGCCAGCAGCTCGGACAGCCACTATGGCTACACCTTC	CASSSDSHYGYTF
many	-	TRBV20-1	TRBJ1-3	TGCAGTGCCACCCACTCTGGAAACACCATATATTTT	CSATHSGNTIYF
many	TRBD1	TRBV18	TRBJ2-4	TGTGCCAGCTCACCCAGGACAGGGGTCGACAAAAACATTCAGTACTTC	CASSPRTGVDKNIQYF
many	TRBD1	TRBV6-5	TRBJ1-1	TGTGCCAGCAGTTACTCGAGCAGGGGGCTCGGTTACACTGAAGCTTTCTTT	CASSYSSRGLGYTEAFF
-	-	TRBV19	TRBJ2-3	TGTGCCAGTAGCCTGGGGCAGGGGAGTTTCGCAGATACGCAGTATTTT	CASSLGQGSFADTQYF
many	TRBD1	TRBV2	TRBJ2-1	TGTGCCAGCAGTGTAACCGGGACAGGGGACAATGAGCAGTTCTTC	CASSVTGTGDNEQFF
few	TRBD1	TRBV27	TRBJ1-2	TGTGCCAGCAGTCCACAGGGGATCAACTATGGCTACACCTTC	CASSPQGINYGYTF
many	-	TRBV5-1	TRBJ2-1	TGCGCCAGCAGCACTTTAGCCTACAATGAGCAGTTCTTC	CASSTLAYNEQFF